These 15 T cell receptor beta chains originate from one sample sequenced in a study of blood T cell repertoires in COVID-19 (dated by TCRdb to about 2020). The library was built by means of the immunoSEQ multiplex PCR assay. In TCRdb, the immuneACCESS table is reduced to in-frame sequences with V and J assigned. These tables do not hold every clone; where another copy was compared, an unresolved V gene accounts for under half, and the others remain unexplained. The sample has tens of thousands of clones on record, around 87% of them singletons. The leading ten clones occupy approximately 0.99% of the sample. Sequenced sample: peripheral blood. All receptors come from a man between 65 and 85 years old with acute or convalescent COVID-19.

The chain couples TRBV7-9 to TRBJ1-1, with TRBD1 identical over 7 bases. The CDR3 length is 14 residues. CDR1 and CDR2 (germline): SEHNR, FQNEAQ (reference sequence). After removal of 5 bases from V and 1 base from J, the junction contained 4 bases not matched to a gene. The CDR3 nucleotides are TGTGCCAGCAGCCTACAGGGGAAGAACACTGAAGCTTTCTTT. It specifies CASSLQGKNTEAFF.

The rearrangement links TRBV3-1 (or the pseudogene TRBV3-2) to TRBJ2-7, with 9 bases lining up with TRBD1. Trimming removed 1 base from V and 6 bases from J; junction bases left unmatched: 13. In germline, CDR1 is LGHDT, CDR2 YNNKEL (reference sequence). This CDR3 is built from 17 residues. The CDR3 is CASSQGPRPQGAPEQYF. As DNA, the CDR3 is TGTGCCAGCAGCCAAGGCCCCCGGCCACAGGGGGCGCCCGAGCAGTACTTC.

The V gene is TRBV18, the J gene TRBJ1-3; unclear D gene. The length of the CDR3 is 15 residues. Between the trimmed V and J ends, which lost 3 bases and 2 bases, there was a span of 11 bases. Germline CDR1 KGHSH, CDR2 LQKENI. CDR3 DNA sequence: TGTGCCAGCTCACCTAACCTAGGAGCTGGAAACACCATATATTTT. Residues: CASSPNLGAGNTIYF.

This chain joins TRBV3-1 (or the pseudogene TRBV3-2) and TRBJ2-2; 14 nucleotides agree with TRBD2. V dropped 0 bases and J dropped 4; count of bases not matched to a gene: 7. The CDR3 runs 19 residues. Looked up from germline, CDR1 is LGHDT and CDR2 is YNNKEL (reference sequence). Here the CDR3 reads CASSQERLAGGPGTGELFF. CDR3 in DNA: TGTGCCAGCAGCCAAGAAAGACTAGCGGGGGGGCCTGGCACCGGGGAGCTGTTTTTT.

CDR3: CASSLRGLSYNSPLHF. In nucleotides, the CDR3 is TGTGCCAGCAGTTTGCGAGGGCTCTCCTATAATTCACCCCTCCACTTT. The chain combines TRBV27 with TRBJ1-6, with D unclear. The CDR3 extends over 16 amino acids. V lost 3 bases and J 0 bases, leaving 9 bases between the germline ends. Germline V gene data show CDR1 as MNHEY and CDR2 as SMNVEV (reference sequence).

This clone was recorded a few times. The chain is built from TRBV9 and TRBJ2-2, with 7 positions matching TRBD1. CDR3 length: 15 residues. V shed 4 bases and J 4 bases; nucleotides not matched to a gene: 7. Per the germline V gene, CDR1 is SGDLS and CDR2 is YYNGEE. The CDR3 DNA sequence: TGTGCCAGCAGCATGACGGGACAGCTCACCGGGGAGCTGTTTTTT. It yields the protein CASSMTGQLTGELFF. Complete variable domain (other parts from reference TRBV9 and TRBJ2-2): DSGVTQTPKHLITATGQRVTLRCSPRSGDLSVYWYQQSLDQGLQFLIQYYNGEERAKGNILERFSAQQFPDLHSELNLSSLELGDSALYFCASSMTGQLTGELFFGEGSRLTVL.

This chain joins TRBV5-4 and TRBJ1-6; D is perhaps TRBD1 (6 bases). V was cut by 3 bases and J by 8 bases, with 18 bases left in between. Germline values: CDR1 SGHNT, CDR2 YYREEE (reference sequence). The CDR3 is 16 residues long. The chain's CDR3 is CASSSVPGQSDSPLHF. CDR3 bases: TGTGCCAGCAGCTCGGTACCTGGACAGTCAGATTCACCCCTCCACTTT. Based on the CDR3 plus reference TRBV5-4 and TRBJ1-6, the full variable domain is ETGVTQSPTHLIKTRGQQVTLRCSSQSGHNTVSWYQQALGQGPQFIFQYYREEENGRGNFPPRFSGLQFPNYSSELNVNALELDDSALYLCASSSVPGQSDSPLHFGNGTRLTVT.

The rearrangement uses TRBV11-2 and TRBJ1-5, with D perhaps matching TRBD1 (6 bases). This CDR3 spans 14 amino acids. V lost 5 bases and J lost 7, with 15 bases in between. In germline, CDR1 is SGHAT, CDR2 FQNNGV. The CDR3 coding sequence is TGTGCCAGCAGCCCCTCTCACAGGGACCAGCCCCAGCATTTT. It encodes CASSPSHRDQPQHF.

Details on this clone: One junction end does not reproduce the germline sequence, and a read error may be involved. The chain carries TRBV3-1 (or the pseudogene TRBV3-2) and TRBJ1-3, with D maybe TRBD1 (6 bases). Germline values: CDR1 LGHDT, CDR2 YNNKEL (reference sequence). This CDR3 contains 12 residues. This CDR3 is CASSQTLRDKSF. The CDR3 DNA reads TGTGCCAGCAGCCAAACCCTCCGGGACAAGAGTTTT.

The chain combines TRBV7-2 with TRBJ1-2; no reliable D call. Germline CDR1 SGHTA, CDR2 FQGNSA. Trimming stripped 1 base from V and 0 bases from J, with 6 bases between. CDR3 length: 14 residues. The CDR3 spells CASSLVEANYGYTF. In DNA form, the CDR3 reads TGTGCCAGCAGCTTAGTAGAAGCTAACTATGGCTACACCTTC.

The V and J genes are TRBV28 and TRBJ1-1; possibly TRBD1 for D (6 bases). Germline loops: CDR1 MDHEN, CDR2 SYDVKM. V was clipped by 2 bases and J by 5 bases, with 12 bases between them. The CDR3 spans 14 residues. The CDR3 protein is CASSLMTGRTEAFF. The CDR3 DNA reads as TGTGCCAGCAGTTTAATGACAGGAAGAACTGAAGCTTTCTTT.

The rearrangement joins TRBV6-5 to TRBJ2-7; TRBD1 matches 9 bases. The CDR3 extends over 15 amino acids. V was clipped by 6 bases and J by 3 bases; unmatched bases: 9. Germline CDR1 MNHEY, CDR2 SVGAGI. The CDR3 nucleotides read TGTGCCAGCAGCATGGACGGACAGGGGAACTACGAGCAGTACTTC. This sequence encodes CASSMDGQGNYEQYF.

This chain uses TRBV30 with TRBJ2-1, with 11 bases lining up with TRBD2. V trimming: 5 bases; J trimming: 6 bases; junction bases outside the gene matches: 3. The CDR3 runs 13 residues. From germline, CDR1 is GTSNPN and CDR2 SVGIG (reference sequence). The CDR3: CAWVLAGANEQFF. The CDR3 nucleotides are TGTGCCTGGGTACTAGCGGGGGCCAATGAGCAGTTCTTC.

The chain has TRBV7-9 and TRBJ2-5, with D hard to call. The CDR3 is 13 amino acids. With 0 bases removed from V and 4 bases from J, the gap between germline ends came to 6 bases. CDR1 and CDR2 (germline): SEHNR, FQNEAQ (reference sequence). CDR3 in DNA: TGTGCCAGCAGCTTAGCCCCGGGAGAGACCCAGTACTTC. Translated, it gives CASSLAPGETQYF.

This sequence joins TRBV5-6 and TRBJ1-3, with 9 bases lining up with TRBD1. This CDR3 has 17 residues. J lost 1 base, V lost 3 bases, and 8 bases had no gene match. Looked up from germline, CDR1 is SGHDT and CDR2 is YYEEEE. In DNA form, the CDR3 reads TGTGCCAGCAGCTCGTTACCGGGACAGGGATCTGGAAACACCATATATTTT. It yields the protein CASSSLPGQGSGNTIYF.